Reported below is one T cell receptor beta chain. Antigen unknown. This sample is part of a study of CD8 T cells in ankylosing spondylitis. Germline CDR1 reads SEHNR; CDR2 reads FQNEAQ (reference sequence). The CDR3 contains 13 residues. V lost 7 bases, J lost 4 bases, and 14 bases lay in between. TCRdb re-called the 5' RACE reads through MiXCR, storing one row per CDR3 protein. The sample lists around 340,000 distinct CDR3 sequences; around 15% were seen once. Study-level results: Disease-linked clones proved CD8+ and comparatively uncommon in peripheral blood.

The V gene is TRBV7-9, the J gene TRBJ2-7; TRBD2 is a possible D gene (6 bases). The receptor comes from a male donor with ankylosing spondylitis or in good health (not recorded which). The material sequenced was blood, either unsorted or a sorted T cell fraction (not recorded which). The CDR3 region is CASTHVAGYEQYF. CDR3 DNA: TGTGCCAGCACCCACGTCGCGGGGTACGAGCAGTACTTC.